These 8 T cell receptor beta chains originate from one sample sequenced in a study of blood T cell repertoires in COVID-19. Produced via immunoSEQ multiplex PCR; TCRdb's table is partial and in-frame only. The repertoire has 150,000 to 200,000 clones, roughly 75% of them found once; the top ten carry about 6.5%. Specimen: peripheral blood. These receptors all come from a man between 65 and 85 years old with active or convalescent COVID-19.

The sample holds a few counts of this clone. The chain uses TRBV14 and TRBJ2-2, with 9 bases that match TRBD1. Germline CDR1 is SGHDN and CDR2 is FVKESK. CDR3 length: 16 residues. With V trimmed by 6 bases and J by 4 bases, 9 bases remained unmatched. The CDR3 protein is CASRRTGTGFTGELFF. CDR3 coding DNA: TGTGCCAGCAGACGAACCGGGACAGGGTTCACCGGGGAGCTGTTTTTT. Based on the CDR3 plus reference TRBV14 and TRBJ2-2, the full variable domain is EAGVTQFPSHSVIEKGQTVTLRCDPISGHDNLYWYRRVMGKEIKFLLHFVKESKQDESGMPNNRFLAERTGGTYSTLKVQPAELEDSGVYFCASRRTGTGFTGELFFGEGSRLTVL.

The chain uses TRBV9 and TRBJ1-1; 8 nucleotides line up with TRBD1. With V trimmed by 3 bases and J by 6 bases, 7 bases remained unmatched. The CDR3 runs 14 residues. Germline assignment: CDR1 SGDLS and CDR2 YYNGEE. The DNA of the CDR3 is TGTGCCAGCAGCGGAAGACAGGGGAATTCTGAAGCTTTCTTT. Protein product: CASSGRQGNSEAFF.

The CDR3 nucleotides are TGTGCCAGCAGATTTGCATGGGGGCCGGGGAATGAGCAGTTCTTC. Its translation: CASRFAWGPGNEQFF. The chain uses TRBV5-6 and TRBJ2-1; possibly TRBD1 for D (6 bases). V was shortened by 5 bases and J by 7 bases, with 19 bases between the two germline ends. Germline CDR1 SGHDT, CDR2 YYEEEE. This CDR3 comprises 15 residues.

There are a few counts of this clone. The J gene is TRBJ2-1, the V gene TRBV14, with D hard to call. Trimming took 5 bases from V and 6 from J, leaving 11 bases between them. There are 13 residues in the CDR3. The germline CDR1 and CDR2 sequences are SGHDN and FVKESK. The CDR3: CASSTALGNEQFF. CDR3 coding DNA: TGTGCCAGCAGCACGGCCCTAGGCAATGAGCAGTTCTTC.

The chain uses TRBV12-3 or TRBV12-4 and TRBJ2-5, with a tentative D call TRBD2 (5 bases). V was clipped by 6 bases and J by 5 bases, with 13 bases between them. The length of the CDR3 is 13 residues. The CDR3 sequence: CASSRTVRETQYF. CDR3 bases: TGTGCCAGCAGCCGGACTGTGCGGGAGACCCAGTACTTC.

In this sample, this clone turned up a few times. The gene calls are TRBV28 and TRBJ1-2; D is ambiguous. The CDR3 contains 14 residues. Trimming cost V 5 bases and J 5 bases, with 15 bases left between them. Germline CDR1 MDHEN, CDR2 SYDVKM. The CDR3 nucleotides are TGTGCCAGCAGTGGAACCCGCGGTGGGTATGGCTACACCTTC. It is translated as CASSGTRGGYGYTF.

This chain connects TRBV5-1 to TRBJ2-6; 9 positions match TRBD1. The junction had 9 bases not matched to a gene; V was cut back by 4 bases and J by 1 base. This CDR3 has 18 residues. Germline V gene lookup returns CDR1 SGHRS and CDR2 YFSETQ. The CDR3 spells CASSPLSGTGSGANVLTF. The CDR3 DNA reads as TGCGCCAGCAGCCCGCTCTCCGGGACAGGGTCTGGGGCCAACGTCCTGACTTTC.

V gene TRBV7-6 combines with J gene TRBJ2-4, with D possibly TRBD2 on 6 matching bases. This CDR3 is 14 amino acids long. V was pared by 6 bases and J by 6 bases, with 15 bases between. Germline V gene lookup returns CDR1 SGHVS and CDR2 FNYEAQ. Here the CDR3 reads CASSPRVGGNIQYF. CDR3 nucleotide sequence: TGTGCCAGCAGTCCACGAGTGGGAGGAAACATTCAGTACTTC.